The next 18 T cell receptor beta chains were all read from a single sample in a study of identical twins. One entry per CDR3 protein results from TCRdb running MiXCR on the 5' RACE reads. The sample contains fewer than 550,000 distinct CDR3 sequences, 13% to 15% of which appear only once. These sequences were also reported in another study, on yellow fever vaccine responses in identical twins.

Sequences were obtained from CD4+ T cells sorted from blood. These receptors all stem from a woman in her late teens or twenties in good health.

CDR3 DNA sequence: TGCAGTGTGGCTAGCGATGCCTACGAGCAGTACTTC. This gives the protein CSVASDAYEQYF. The rearrangement joins TRBV20-1 to TRBJ2-7; TRBD2 might be the D (6 bases). In germline, CDR1 is DFQATT, CDR2 SNEGSKA (reference sequence). V was clipped by 7 bases and J by 2 bases, with 12 bases between them. This CDR3 is 12 amino acids long.

This CDR3 is CSARDPDRGQETQYF. CDR3 nucleotide sequence: TGCAGTGCTAGAGATCCGGACAGGGGGCAAGAGACCCAGTACTTC. This rearrangement joins TRBV20-1 to TRBJ2-5; TRBD1 agrees at 10 bases. V trimming: 0 bases; J trimming: 2 bases; junction bases outside the gene matches: 3. This CDR3 has 15 amino acids. Germline V gives CDR1 DFQATT, CDR2 SNEGSKA (reference sequence).

The V call is TRBV5-8, the J call TRBJ2-7; the match to TRBD1 covers 9 bases. J gave up 4 bases and V 3 bases, and 8 bases lay outside the gene matches. This CDR3 is 15 amino acids long. Looked up from germline, CDR1 is SGHTS and CDR2 is YDEGEE. The CDR3 spells CASSSTGTGRYEQYF. In nucleotides, the CDR3 is TGTGCCAGCAGCTCGACCGGGACAGGGCGGTACGAGCAGTACTTC.

The chain employs TRBV11-2 and TRBJ2-2, with unresolved D. CDR3 length: 14 amino acids. V was pared by 2 bases and J by 4 bases, with 8 bases between. Per germline, CDR1 SGHAT and CDR2 FQNNGV. The CDR3 here is CASSLQRFTGELFF. Here the CDR3 DNA reads TGTGCCAGCAGCTTACAACGGTTCACCGGGGAGCTGTTTTTT.

In this sample, this clonotype turned up a few times. V usage is TRBV20-1 and J usage is TRBJ2-7, with D tentatively TRBD2 (6 bases). Deletions cut 6 bases from V and 0 bases from J, with 9 bases between. The CDR3 contains 12 residues. Germline loops: CDR1 DFQATT, CDR2 SNEGSKA (reference sequence). CDR3 residues: CSAMTSSYEQYF. CDR3 DNA: TGCAGTGCGATGACTAGCTCCTACGAGCAGTACTTC.

V usage is TRBV20-1 and J usage is TRBJ2-3; 7 bases match TRBD2. Germline values: CDR1 DFQATT, CDR2 SNEGSKA (reference sequence). CDR3 length: 15 amino acids. Trimming took 6 bases from V and 2 from J; bases not matched to a gene: 11. The CDR3 region has the DNA TGCAGTGCGTCCCCCCGAGGGAGGGTCACAGATACGCAGTATTTT. Residues: CSASPRGRVTDTQYF.

The table lists this clonotype with a few counts. The rearrangement links TRBV6-2 or TRBV6-3 to TRBJ2-5; 9 bases agree with TRBD2. Losses at the gene ends were 6 bases for V and 0 bases for J; bases not matched to a gene: 5. CDR3 length equals 15 residues. CDR1 MNHEY and CDR2 SVGEGT come from the germline V gene. The CDR3, as DNA: TGTGCCAGCAGCCGCGGGGGGGTTTACCAAGAGACCCAGTACTTC. Residues: CASSRGGVYQETQYF.

The sample holds a few counts of this clonotype. The chain employs TRBV27 and TRBJ2-1; perhaps TRBD2 as D (5 bases). V lost 3 bases and J lost 5, with 8 bases in between. CDR1 and CDR2 from the germline V gene are MNHEY and SMNVEV (reference sequence). There are 13 residues in the CDR3. CDR3 amino acids: CASSFSRDNEQFF. The DNA of the CDR3 is TGTGCCAGCAGTTTTTCGAGGGACAATGAGCAGTTCTTC.

This clonotype has a handful of counts. The chain has TRBV5-5 and TRBJ1-6; TRBD1 is a possible D gene (5 bases). CDR1 is SGHKS, CDR2 YYEKEE, per germline (reference sequence). With 6 bases removed from V and 14 bases from J, the gap between germline ends came to 12 bases. This CDR3 spans 11 amino acids. The chain's CDR3 is CASNQGPALHF. As DNA, the CDR3 is TGTGCCAGCAACCAGGGCCCGGCCCTCCACTTT.

This clonotype was seen a handful of times. V and J are TRBV2 and TRBJ2-3, with TRBD2 matching over 9 bases. The junction had 8 bases not matched to a gene; V was cut back by 10 bases and J by 0 bases. The CDR3 loop spans 15 amino acids. From germline, CDR1 is SNHLY and CDR2 FYNNEI. The CDR3 reads CATARLADSTDTQYF. CDR3 nucleotide sequence: TGTGCCACCGCGAGACTAGCGGATAGCACAGATACGCAGTATTTT.

This clonotype was seen many times. The chain uses TRBV27 and TRBJ2-7, with D possibly TRBD1 on 6 matching bases. V lost 7 bases, J lost 2 bases, and 12 bases lay in between. Germline V lookup: CDR1 MNHEY, CDR2 SMNVEV (reference sequence). The CDR3 runs to 13 residues. The CDR3 DNA reads as TGTGCCAGCATCGACAGGTATACCTACGAGCAGTACTTC. Residues: CASIDRYTYEQYF.

This chain connects TRBV10-3 to TRBJ2-3; TRBD1 agrees at 9 bases. The CDR3 has 14 residues. V trimming: 9 bases; J trimming: 1 base; junction bases outside the gene matches: 5. From germline, CDR1 is ENHRY and CDR2 SYGVKD. The CDR3 loop reads CAIRQGGGTDTQYF. The CDR3 DNA reads as TGTGCCATTAGACAGGGGGGCGGCACAGATACGCAGTATTTT.

This clonotype showed up just a few times. The V call is TRBV15, the J call TRBJ2-5; D is undetermined. The CDR3 is 13 amino acids. V was trimmed by 2 bases and J by 5 bases, leaving 9 bases between them. The germline CDR1 and CDR2 sequences are LNHNV and YYDKDF (reference sequence). DNA for the CDR3: TGTGCCACCAGCAGACCAGCCGGGGAGACCCAGTACTTC. Translation: CATSRPAGETQYF.

This clonotype occurred many times. The chain is built from TRBV5-1 and TRBJ2-3; TRBD1 matches at 10 bases. The junction had 5 bases not matched to a gene; V was cut back by 4 bases and J by 6 bases. The CDR3 spans 14 residues. Germline loops: CDR1 SGHRS, CDR2 YFSETQ. CDR3 in amino acids: CASSEGQGYDTQYF. The DNA for the CDR3 is TGCGCCAGCAGCGAGGGACAGGGGTATGATACGCAGTATTTT. The variable domain in full, with the rest retrieved from reference TRBV5-1 and TRBJ2-3, is KAGVTQTPRYLIKTRGQQVTLSCSPISGHRSVSWYQQTPGQGLQFLFEYFSETQRNKGNFPGRFSGRQFSNSRSEMNVSTLELGDSALYLCASSEGQGYDTQYFGPGTRLTVL.

This clonotype was seen more than once but under ten times. The J gene is TRBJ2-2, the V gene TRBV5-1; no firm D call. Trimming pared 4 bases from V and 3 bases from J, leaving 10 bases between. Germline loops: CDR1 SGHRS, CDR2 YFSETQ. The CDR3 runs 14 residues. The CDR3: CASSQLTDTGELFF. CDR3 DNA: TGCGCCAGCAGCCAACTCACCGACACCGGGGAGCTGTTTTTT.

J is TRBJ2-3 and V is TRBV6-2 or TRBV6-3; 7 bases map to TRBD2. CDR1 is MNHEY and CDR2 is SVGEGT in the germline V gene. The CDR3 consists of 16 residues. V was clipped by 6 bases and J by 4 bases; unmatched bases: 13. The CDR3 protein is CASRSSGEIRADTQYF. CDR3 nucleotides: TGTGCCAGCAGATCTAGCGGAGAAATTAGAGCAGATACGCAGTATTTT.

There are a few counts of this clonotype. The V call is TRBV5-1, the J call TRBJ2-3; D remains unclear. Germline V gene sequence: CDR1 SGHRS, CDR2 YFSETQ. Trimming left V 0 bases short and J 2 bases short, with 13 bases between. CDR3 size: 16 residues. The CDR3 spells CASSLAGQVLTDTQYF. In DNA, the CDR3 is TGCGCCAGCAGCTTGGCCGGGCAGGTACTCACAGATACGCAGTATTTT.

V gene TRBV6-5 combines with J gene TRBJ2-1, with D uncertain. V shed 6 bases and J shed 5 bases, with 17 bases lying between them. There are 15 residues in the CDR3. CDR1 and CDR2 (germline): MNHEY, SVGAGI. CDR3 nucleotides: TGTGCCAGCAGCTACCAGCTAAGGGCCGACAATGAGCAGTTCTTC. Translation: CASSYQLRADNEQFF.